This T cell receptor (beta chain) appears in the sequencing data of a study of technical replicates of blood from a handful of donors. Clones were sequenced by immunoSEQ multiplex PCR, and TCRdb holds only the in-frame ones, with some missing. The repertoire has 60,000 to 90,000 clones, 95% to 97% of them found once; the top ten carry around 0.18%. This clone is a singleton in its sample. Trimming took off 1 base at V and 7 bases at J, with 9 bases between the two ends. Looked up from germline, CDR1 is SGHKS and CDR2 is YYEKEE (reference sequence). The CDR3 has 12 amino acids. The receptor was derived from a human donor in good health. Material: T cells isolated from PBMCs. The rearrangement uses TRBV5-5 and TRBJ2-7; D not certain. The CDR3 bases are TGTGCCAGCAGCTTGTTCTTCGGGGAGCAGTACTTC. This encodes CASSLFFGEQYF.